One T cell receptor beta chain is described in this entry. Its specificity is not known. This sample is drawn from a study of cytomegalovirus exposure and HLA in healthy donors. General study findings and limits: Within the data, a cluster of highly shared sequence variants was likely a sequencing artifact. Later findings reportedly placed an Asian-associated ancestry cluster below the roughly 700-donor mean for N-insertions.

This PCR relied on a set of 60 Vbeta primers and 13 Jbeta primers. TCRdb keeps only in-frame clones here, not all; method: immunoSEQ multiplex PCR. The sample lists more than 100,000 clones, roughly 69% occurring once. The germline V gene has CDR1 MGHRA and CDR2 YSYEKL. This CDR3 contains 14 residues. Trimming removed 0 bases from V and 5 bases from J, with 11 bases in between. The V and J genes are TRBV4-1 and TRBJ2-7, with D tentatively TRBD2 (5 bases). The specimen sequenced was PBMCs. The TCR originated in a woman in her thirties or forties in good health and CMV-seropositive. The CDR3 reads CASSQERVWDEQYF. The CDR3 DNA reads as TGCGCCAGCAGCCAAGAGAGGGTATGGGACGAGCAGTACTTC.